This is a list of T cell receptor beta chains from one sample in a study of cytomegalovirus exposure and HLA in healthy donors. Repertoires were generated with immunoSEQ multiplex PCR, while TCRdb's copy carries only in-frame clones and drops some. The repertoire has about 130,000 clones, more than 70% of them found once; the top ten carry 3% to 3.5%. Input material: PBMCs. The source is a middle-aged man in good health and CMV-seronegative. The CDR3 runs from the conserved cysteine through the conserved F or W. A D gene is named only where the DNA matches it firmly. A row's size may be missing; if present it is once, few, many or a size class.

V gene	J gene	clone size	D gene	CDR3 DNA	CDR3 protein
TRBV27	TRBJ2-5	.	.	TGTGCCAGCAGTTTAGGCCGCCGAGAGACCCAGTACTTC	CASSLGRRETQYF
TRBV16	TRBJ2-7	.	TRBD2	TGTGCCAGCAGCCGATGGACTAGCGGGAGGGGTGAGCAGTACTTC	CASSRWTSGRGEQYF
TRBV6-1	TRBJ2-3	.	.	TGTGCCAGCGAAGGACAGACCACAGATACGCAGTATTTT	CASEGQTTDTQYF
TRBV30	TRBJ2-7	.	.	TGTGCCTTTTCTTTCTCGAGCTCCTACGAGCAGTACTTC	CAFSFSSSYEQYF
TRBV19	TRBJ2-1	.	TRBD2	TGTGCCAGCCGAGCGGGACTAGCGGGAGTTCTGAACAATGAGCAGTTCTTC	CASRAGLAGVLNNEQFF
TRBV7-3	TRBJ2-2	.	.	TGTGCCAGCAAAGGGCAGGGTAACACCGGGGAGCTGTTTTTT	CASKGQGNTGELFF
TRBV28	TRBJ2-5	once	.	TGTGCCAGCAGCTCGGCGGGCCTCCAAGAGACCCAGTACTTC	CASSSAGLQETQYF
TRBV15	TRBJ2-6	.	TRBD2	TGTGCCACCAGCAGAGAGGGGGGGTGGGGGGACGTCCTGACTTTC	CATSREGGWGDVLTF
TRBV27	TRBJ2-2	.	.	TGTGCCAGCAGCCCCCCCGGGACTTTTCGCACCGGGGAGCTGTTTTTT	CASSPPGTFRTGELFF
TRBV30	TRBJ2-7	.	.	TGTGCCTGGACGCAAGAGATACTCTACGAGCAGTACTTC	CAWTQEILYEQYF
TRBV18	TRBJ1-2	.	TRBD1	TGTGCCAGCTCACTTGGACAGGGTGCGAACTATGGCTACACCTTC	CASSLGQGANYGYTF
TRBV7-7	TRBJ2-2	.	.	TGTGCCAGCAGTCCTTCGGGGATAGAAACGGCGGAGCTGTTTTTT	CASSPSGIETAELFF
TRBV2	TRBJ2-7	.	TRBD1	TGTGCCAGGACAAGAGGACAGGGGTCCTACGAGCAGTACTTC	CARTRGQGSYEQYF
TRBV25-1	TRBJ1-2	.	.	TGTGCCAGCAGAGGGCTTCAGGGGTCTAACTATGGCTACACCTTC	CASRGLQGSNYGYTF
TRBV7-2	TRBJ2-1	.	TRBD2	TGTGCCAGCAGCTGGGCCACCGGGACTAGCGGGAGGGCCTCGTTGGAACAGTTCTTC	CASSWATGTSGRASLEQFF
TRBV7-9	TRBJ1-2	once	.	TGTGCCAGCAGCTCAGCGAAGGCGCGGGGGGACTATGGCTACACCTTC	CASSSAKARGDYGYTF
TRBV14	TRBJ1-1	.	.	TGTGCCAGCAGCCTTACCGCGGGGTCTGGGACTGAAGCTTTCTTT	CASSLTAGSGTEAFF
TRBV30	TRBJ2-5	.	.	TGTGCCTGGAGAAGGGGACAAGAGACCCAGTACTTC	CAWRRGQETQYF
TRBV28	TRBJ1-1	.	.	TGTGCCAGCAGCTCAAGAACAGGGAAACCTTTGGGCACTGAAGCTTTCTTT	CASSSRTGKPLGTEAFF
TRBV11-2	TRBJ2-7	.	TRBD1	TGTGCCAGCAGCCCGGGGACAGGGGTCGACGAGCAGTACTTC	CASSPGTGVDEQYF
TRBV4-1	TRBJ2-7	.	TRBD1	TGCGCCAGCAGCTTTCGACAGGGGGCCTACGAGCAGTACTTC	CASSFRQGAYEQYF
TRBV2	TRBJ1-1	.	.	TGTGCCAGCAGTTTCCCCGGGGGGAACACTGAAGCTTTCTTT	CASSFPGGNTEAFF
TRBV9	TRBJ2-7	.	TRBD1	TGTGCCAGCAGCCTGGGACAGGGAGTCTACGAGCAGTACTTC	CASSLGQGVYEQYF
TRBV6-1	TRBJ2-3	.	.	TGTGCCAGCAGTGAAAAGTGGAGTAGCACAGATACGCAGTATTTT	CASSEKWSSTDTQYF
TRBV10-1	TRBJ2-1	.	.	TGCGCCAGCATCCAGTCCGCCGGGGGTCTGACTTACAATGAGCAGTTCTTC	CASIQSAGGLTYNEQFF
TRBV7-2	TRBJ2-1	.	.	TGTGCCAGCACCGGGGGCGGGACTAACAATGAGCAGTTCTTC	CASTGGGTNNEQFF
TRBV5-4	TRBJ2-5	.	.	TGTGCCAGCAGCCGTGCTGGTAGCGGCGACGAGACCCAGTACTTC	CASSRAGSGDETQYF
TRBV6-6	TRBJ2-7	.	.	TGTGCCAGCGGACCTAGCCCCTACGAGCAGTACTTC	CASGPSPYEQYF
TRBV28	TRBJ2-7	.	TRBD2	TGTGCCAGCAGTATTAGCGGGAGTGGTTCCTACGAGCAGTACTTC	CASSISGSGSYEQYF
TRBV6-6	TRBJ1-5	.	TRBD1	TGTGCCAGCAGTAACCTCCCAGGGGGACAGCCCCAGCATTTT	CASSNLPGGQPQHF
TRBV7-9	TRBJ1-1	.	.	TGTGCCAGCAGCTTAGCCCTACTACAGGGAGGGGGTGAAGCTTTCTTT	CASSLALLQGGGEAFF
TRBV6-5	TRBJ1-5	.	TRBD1	TGTGCCAGCTGGTCGGGACAGGGGAATCAGCCCCAGCATTTT	CASWSGQGNQPQHF
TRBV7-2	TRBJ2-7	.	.	TGTGCCAGCAGCCAATACAGGGTCGAGCAGTACTTC	CASSQYRVEQYF
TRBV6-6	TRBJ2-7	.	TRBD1	TGTGCCAGCAGCAGGACAGGGAATGAGCAGTACTTC	CASSRTGNEQYF
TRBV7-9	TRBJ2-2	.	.	TGTGCCAGCAGCTTGGGCGGGGTTTCGAACACCGGGGAGCTGTTTTTT	CASSLGGVSNTGELFF
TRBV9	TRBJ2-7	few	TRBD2	TGTGCCAGCAGCGTAGATCCTAGCGGGGGCACCTCCTACGAGCAGTACTTC	CASSVDPSGGTSYEQYF